The subject of this entry is one TCR beta chain. Its antigen is currently not known. It has no much larger one-base neighbor in the sample; base qualities were not kept. Read against the paper, the sample's time point label means: about 28 days (+/-7) after the second vaccine dose. AZD1222 recipients with second doses at about 4 weeks or about 12 weeks were pooled, because spike-specific TCR depth and breadth did not differ between schedules. The vaccinee samples were drawn from two UK trials, COV001 and COV002, one of which was a single-blind randomized controlled phase 2/3 trial testing AZD1222 (ChAdOx1 nCoV-19) in healthy adults. Trial participant PBMC samples were collected at day 0 and day 28 after the second dose for TCRbeta chain sequencing. The CDR3 regions of human TCRbeta chains were analyzed by immunosequencing. As for how the authors treated the data: Repertoire TCRs were matched against a reference library of SARS-CoV-2-specific TCRs generated with the MIRA antigen-specificity platform. Breadth was defined as the fraction of unique TCRs that were SARS-CoV-2-associated, and depth was defined as the fraction of total T cells that were SARS-CoV-2-associated. Using the MIRA data, each spike-specific TCR was mapped to the spike region that the TCR reacts to and placed in a CD4 or CD8 class. Log10-transformed breadth and depth values were compared by one-way ANOVA with Sidak's multiple comparisons tests. TCRdb took over this immuneACCESS table, retaining in-frame rearrangements with V and J assigned. Such tables are incomplete; in checked studies, under half of the missing clones stem from an unresolved V gene, and the remainder is unexplained. That table gives V, J and clone size, and the DNA gave D and trimming. Within this sample are approximately 110,000 clones, with over 80% of them counted one time only. The ten most abundant clones make up about 8% of the sample.

The entry originates in a study of T cell responses to AZD1222 COVID-19 vaccine (dated by TCRdb to the early 2020s). For context, the study as a whole: A total of around 240 trial participants underwent TCR sequencing, of whom 200 to 220 received two doses of AZD1222 and some 25 received two doses of the MenACWY control vaccine. Trial participants were enrolled by age into subgroups of 18-55, 56-69 and 70-plus years, and around 140, 26 and 57 TCR-sequenced participants, respectively, were included in these subgroups. The research as a whole found: The 56-69-year group was small, and its depth increase did not reach significance, likely because of low power. After two AZD1222 doses, spike-specific TCR breadth and depth were significantly higher than at day 0 and than in MenACWY recipients. Because no samples from the day 14 peak response were available, repertoires could be characterized only after the peak T cell response. CD4 TCRs associated with the vaccine covered the entire spike protein, and the dominant responses were in regions 160-218 and 743-854. Participants were mostly white British, with more females than males. The authors suggested clonal diversity may have been underestimated. Only five to seven AZD1222 recipients were SARS-CoV-2 seropositive at baseline, limiting conclusions about previously exposed vaccinees. Reportedly, almost half of the unique spike-specific TCRs recognized epitopes lying outside the regions that are mutated in the B.1.351 and B.1.1.7 variants.

Deletion took 4 bases off V and 8 bases off J, with a span of 11 bases between the germline ends. The CDR3 has 12 amino acids, counting the end cysteine and phenylalanine. The sequence is cut down to CDR3 DNA, 36 bases in frame from base 1. CDR1 and CDR2 (SNHLY, FYNNEI) derive from the germline V gene. The sample in question was peripheral blood, obtained 28 days after the second AZD1222 dose. The TCR originated in an adult who received the AZD1222 COVID-19 vaccine. This chain joins TRBV2 to TRBJ1-2; tentative D gene TRBD1, with 6 bases matching. Here the CDR3 is given as CASSATGNGYTF. The DNA sequence is given as TGTGCCAGCAGTGCTACAGGGAACGGCTACACCTTC.